The 24 T cell receptor beta chains below all came from one sample that was sequenced in a study of response to subunit inactivated influenza vaccine. Each CDR3 protein gets one entry after TCRdb re-called the RT-PCR reads with MiXCR. In the table there are under 750,000 distinct CDR3 sequences, over 9.5% of which are singletons. The sequences come from PBMCs from blood, collected on the day of vaccination. The source of these receptors is a man in his forties or fifties who received an inactivated influenza vaccine.

V gene TRBV6-5 combines with J gene TRBJ2-7; D ambiguous. The V gene's germline CDR1 is MNHEY and CDR2 SVGAGI. V was shortened by 4 bases and J by 1 base, with 14 bases between the two germline ends. CDR3 length: 15 residues. The CDR3 is CASSFGGLGSYEQYF. The CDR3 bases are TGTGCCAGCAGTTTTGGCGGTCTGGGATCCTACGAGCAGTACTTC.

This clonotype was seen only a few times. The chain employs TRBV10-2 and TRBJ2-7; no firm D call. CDR3 length equals 12 residues. The germline V gene encodes CDR1 WSHSY and CDR2 SAAADI. With 4 bases removed from V and 3 bases from J, the gap between germline ends came to 7 bases. The CDR3 loop reads CASSVFSYEQYF. For the CDR3, the DNA is TGCGCCAGCAGTGTTTTCAGCTACGAGCAGTACTTC.

The gene calls are TRBV20-1 and TRBJ1-2; no clear D. Germline CDR1 reads DFQATT; CDR2 reads SNEGSKA (reference sequence). The CDR3 is made up of 14 amino acids. Trimming removed 1 base from V and 0 bases from J, with 9 bases in between. CDR3 residues: CSARGTVANYGYTF. DNA for the CDR3: TGCAGTGCTAGAGGGACGGTAGCTAACTATGGCTACACCTTC.

This chain joins TRBV4-3 and TRBJ1-1; D is ambiguous. The CDR3 has 14 amino acids. Germline V gene sequence: CDR1 LGHNA, CDR2 YSLEER. Between the trimmed V and J ends, which lost 1 base and 5 bases, there was a span of 11 bases. This CDR3 reads CASSQVHQETEAFF. CDR3 DNA sequence: TGCGCCAGCAGCCAAGTACACCAGGAGACTGAAGCTTTCTTT.

In this sample, this clonotype turned up many times. This chain links TRBV20-1 with TRBJ2-3; 11 nucleotides agree with TRBD2. The germline V gene has CDR1 DFQATT and CDR2 SNEGSKA (reference sequence). The V and J ends lost 6 bases and 0 bases, in that order; junction bases with no gene match: 5. The CDR3 length is 15 residues. The CDR3 region has the DNA TGCAGTGCCGCGGGACTAGCGGAAAGCACAGATACGCAGTATTTT. Encoded protein: CSAAGLAESTDTQYF.

This clonotype came up a few times. The chain couples TRBV5-1 to TRBJ2-2; 12 positions match TRBD1. The CDR3 has 18 amino acids. CDR1 and CDR2 from the germline V gene are SGHRS and YFSETQ. The ends lost 3 bases at V and 4 bases at J; junction bases unmatched: 10. This CDR3 is CASSSIRRDRGRTGELFF. The CDR3 region has the DNA TGCGCCAGCAGCTCCATCCGCCGGGACAGGGGGCGCACCGGGGAGCTGTTTTTT.

The genes are TRBV10-3 and TRBJ1-1; D possibly corresponds to TRBD1 (5 bases). The CDR3 spans 12 residues. V was pared by 4 bases and J by 6 bases, with 9 bases between. CDR1 and CDR2 from the germline V gene are ENHRY and SYGVKD. The CDR3 DNA reads as TGTGCCATCAGTGGGGGGATCTCTGAAGCTTTCTTT. Protein: CAISGGISEAFF.

The chain links TRBV6-1 to TRBJ1-2; 8 bases line up with TRBD1. CDR1 MNHNS and CDR2 SASEGT come from the germline V gene. CDR3 length equals 14 residues. With V trimmed by 6 bases and J by 4 bases, 7 bases remained unmatched. CDR3: CASRRTGRVYGYTF. In DNA form, the CDR3 reads TGTGCCAGCAGGCGGACAGGGCGCGTCTATGGCTACACCTTC.

This clonotype has more than one count but fewer than ten. The chain joins TRBV30 to TRBJ2-5; unclear D gene. Trimming cost V 1 base and J 0 bases, with 6 bases left between them. CDR1 GTSNPN and CDR2 SVGIG come from the germline V gene (reference sequence). This CDR3 contains 13 residues. CDR3 sequence reads: CAWSEANQETQYF. The CDR3 DNA reads as TGTGCCTGGAGTGAGGCTAACCAAGAGACCCAGTACTTC.

This clonotype was picked up a small number of times. The V call is TRBV11-2, the J call TRBJ2-7; D may be TRBD2 (6 bases). The CDR3 is made up of 14 amino acids. CDR1 and CDR2 (germline): SGHAT, FQNNGV. The V gene lost 6 bases and the J gene lost 4 bases, with 16 bases spanning the gap. The CDR3 DNA reads TGTGCCAGCAGGCCCCCCGGGAGAGGGTACGAGCAGTACTTC. Translated, it gives CASRPPGRGYEQYF.

The chain joins TRBV12-3 or TRBV12-4 to TRBJ1-1; D possibly corresponds to TRBD1 (5 bases). This CDR3 region has 15 residues. V lost 1 base and J lost 3, with 12 bases in between. The CDR3 bases are TGTGCCAGCAGTTTAGGTCACGGGGGGGACACTGAAGCTTTCTTT. This codes for CASSLGHGGDTEAFF.

The rearrangement uses TRBV7-2 and TRBJ2-7; TRBD2 agrees at 10 bases. Germline trimming cut 4 bases from V and 1 base from J; bases unmatched to any gene: 10. This CDR3 region has 17 residues. The germline V gene has CDR1 SGHTA and CDR2 FQGNSA. The DNA for the CDR3 is TGTGCCAGCAGCTCGCGACTAGCGGGTGAACTATCCTACGAGCAGTACTTC. Amino acid sequence: CASSSRLAGELSYEQYF.

The chain uses TRBV27 and TRBJ1-2, with 8 positions matching TRBD1. V was clipped by 8 bases and J by 0 bases; unmatched bases: 5. The CDR3 loop spans 14 amino acids. The germline V gene encodes CDR1 MNHEY and CDR2 SMNVEV (reference sequence). Here the CDR3 reads CASGDRGANYGYTF. CDR3 DNA: TGTGCCAGCGGTGACAGGGGAGCTAACTATGGCTACACCTTC.

Only a few counts were recorded for this clonotype. This chain connects TRBV20-1 to TRBJ1-6; D perhaps matches TRBD1 (6 bases). Trimming removed 0 bases from V and 0 bases from J, with 18 bases in between. The CDR3 loop spans 19 amino acids. In germline, CDR1 is DFQATT, CDR2 SNEGSKA (reference sequence). CDR3 DNA: TGCAGTGCTAGAGACTTCAGTCGGGGGCCGAGCTCCTATAATTCACCCCTCCACTTT. This translates into CSARDFSRGPSSYNSPLHF.

The rearrangement joins TRBV6-1 to TRBJ1-1; D uncertain. In germline, CDR1 is MNHNS, CDR2 SASEGT. This CDR3 is 14 amino acids long. With 6 bases removed from V and 0 bases from J, the gap between germline ends came to 11 bases. CDR3 bases: TGTGCCAGCAGACCTGGACGGGTGAACACTGAAGCTTTCTTT. Protein product: CASRPGRVNTEAFF.

This clonotype appeared a few times. V and J are TRBV6-6 and TRBJ1-2, with D unresolved. Trimming cost V 10 bases and J 0 bases, with 12 bases left between them. From germline, CDR1 is MNHNY and CDR2 SVGAGI (reference sequence). The CDR3 totals 13 residues. CDR3 DNA sequence: TGTGCCACGACGACGGAGTCTAACTATGGCTACACCTTC. Its protein product is CATTTESNYGYTF.

This clonotype was counted many times. One end of the junction fails to match germline, which may point to a read error. The rearrangement joins TRBV5-1 to TRBJ2-7, with TRBD1 matching over 8 bases. This CDR3 region has 14 residues. Germline V gene sequence: CDR1 SGHRS, CDR2 YFSETQ. This CDR3 is CASSFGTGTYEQYF. In DNA form, the CDR3 reads TGTGCCAGCAGCTTCGGGACAGGAACCTACGAGCAGTACTTC.

This clonotype showed up just a few times. The chain couples TRBV7-2 to TRBJ2-5; 8 nucleotides align to TRBD1. V was clipped by 4 bases and J by 7 bases; unmatched bases: 8. The CDR3 spans 14 residues. In germline, CDR1 is SGHTA, CDR2 FQGNSA. CDR3 loop: CASSSMTGDVTQYF. The DNA of the CDR3 is TGTGCCAGCAGCTCCATGACAGGGGATGTGACCCAGTACTTC.

This clonotype was counted at least ten times. The chain is built from TRBV29-1 and TRBJ1-2; no definite D call. V was shortened by 6 bases and J by 0 bases, with 11 bases between the two germline ends. Germline CDR1 SQVTM, CDR2 ANQGSEA. The CDR3 sequence is 13 residues long. In DNA, the CDR3 is TGCAGCGTAAGGAAATTGGCTAACTATGGCTACACCTTC. Translated, it gives CSVRKLANYGYTF.

This clonotype was seen a handful of times. This chain uses TRBV18 with TRBJ2-3; TRBD1 or TRBD2 may be the D gene (5 bases each). CDR3 size: 15 residues. Germline values: CDR1 KGHSH, CDR2 LQKENI. V lost 3 bases and J 6 bases, leaving 16 bases between the germline ends. The CDR3 reads CASSPGTYKYDTQYF. The CDR3 nucleotides read TGTGCCAGCTCACCCGGGACCTACAAATATGATACGCAGTATTTT.

This clonotype has more than one count but fewer than ten. The genes are TRBV7-9 and TRBJ2-1; no reliable D call. The V gene's germline CDR1 is SEHNR and CDR2 FQNEAQ (reference sequence). CDR3 length: 14 amino acids. V dropped 5 bases and J dropped 9 bases, with 17 bases sitting between them. This CDR3 is CASSPPTRRLEQFF. CDR3 DNA: TGTGCCAGCAGCCCCCCAACGAGGAGACTTGAGCAGTTCTTC.

The chain joins TRBV6-5 to TRBJ1-6; the D is unclear. The CDR3 contains 14 residues. Germline CDR1 and CDR2: MNHEY and SVGAGI. V lost 3 bases, J lost 13 bases, and 16 bases lay in between. The CDR3 DNA follows: TGTGCCAGCAGTTATCGGGTCCTTTTTCCGCCCCTCCACTTT. Its protein product is CASSYRVLFPPLHF.

V is TRBV11-1 and J is TRBJ2-7, with TRBD1 identical over 7 bases. The V gene end was trimmed by 5 bases and the J gene end by 0 bases; junction bases not matched to a gene: 7. Looked up from germline, CDR1 is SGHAT and CDR2 is FQDESV (reference sequence). The CDR3 sequence is 15 residues long. DNA for the CDR3: TGTGCCAGCAGCATAGGGACAGTGTTCTCCTACGAGCAGTACTTC. Its protein is CASSIGTVFSYEQYF.

This clonotype was seen repeatedly, ten times or more. The chain couples TRBV20-1 to TRBJ2-2; 8 bases are a match to TRBD2. V trimming: 0 bases; J trimming: 1 base; junction bases outside the gene matches: 4. CDR3 length: 16 amino acids. Germline CDR1 and CDR2: DFQATT and SNEGSKA (reference sequence). The CDR3 region has the DNA TGCAGTGCTAGAGATTTAACTAGCGGGAACACCGGGGAGCTGTTTTTT. This sequence encodes CSARDLTSGNTGELFF.